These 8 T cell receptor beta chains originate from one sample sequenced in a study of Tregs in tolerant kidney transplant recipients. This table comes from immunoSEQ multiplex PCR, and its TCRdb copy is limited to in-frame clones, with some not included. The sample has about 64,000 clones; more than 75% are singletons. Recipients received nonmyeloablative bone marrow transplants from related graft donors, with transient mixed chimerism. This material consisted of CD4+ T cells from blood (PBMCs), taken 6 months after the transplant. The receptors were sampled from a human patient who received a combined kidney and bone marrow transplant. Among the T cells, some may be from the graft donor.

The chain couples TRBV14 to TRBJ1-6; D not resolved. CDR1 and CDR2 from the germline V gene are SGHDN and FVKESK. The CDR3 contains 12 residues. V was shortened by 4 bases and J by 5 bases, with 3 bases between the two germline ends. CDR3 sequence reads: CASSPNNSPLHF. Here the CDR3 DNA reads TGTGCCAGCAGCCCAAATAATTCACCCCTCCACTTT.

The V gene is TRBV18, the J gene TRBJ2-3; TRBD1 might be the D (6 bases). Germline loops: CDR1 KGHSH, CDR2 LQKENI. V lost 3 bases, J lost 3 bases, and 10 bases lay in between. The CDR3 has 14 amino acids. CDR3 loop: CASSPGTGTDTQYF. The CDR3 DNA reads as TGTGCCAGCTCACCCGGCACAGGGACAGATACGCAGTATTTT. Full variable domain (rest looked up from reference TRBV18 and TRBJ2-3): NAGVMQNPRHLVRRRGQEARLRCSPMKGHSHVYWYRQLPEEGLKFMVYLQKENIIDESGMPKERFSAEFPKEGPSILRIQQVVRGDSAAYFCASSPGTGTDTQYFGPGTRLTVL.

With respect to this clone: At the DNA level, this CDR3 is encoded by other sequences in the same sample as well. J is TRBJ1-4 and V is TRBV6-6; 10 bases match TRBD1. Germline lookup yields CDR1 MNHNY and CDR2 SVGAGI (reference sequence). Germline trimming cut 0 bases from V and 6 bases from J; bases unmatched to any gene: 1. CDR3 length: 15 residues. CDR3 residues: CASSYSGTGDEKLFF. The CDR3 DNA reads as TGTGCCAGCAGTTACTCCGGGACAGGGGATGAAAAACTGTTTTTT.

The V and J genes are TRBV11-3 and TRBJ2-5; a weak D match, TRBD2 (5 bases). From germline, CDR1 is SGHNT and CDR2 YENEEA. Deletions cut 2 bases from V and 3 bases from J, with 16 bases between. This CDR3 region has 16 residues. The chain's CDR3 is CASSLFFGVGEETQYF. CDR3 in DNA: TGTGCCAGCAGCTTATTTTTCGGGGTCGGAGAAGAGACCCAGTACTTC. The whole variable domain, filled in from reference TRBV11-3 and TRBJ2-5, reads EAGVVQSPRYKIIEKKQPVAFWCNPISGHNTLYWYLQNLGQGPELLIRYENEEAVDDSQLPKDRFSAERLKGVDSTLKIQPAELGDSAVYLCASSLFFGVGEETQYFGPGTRLLVL.

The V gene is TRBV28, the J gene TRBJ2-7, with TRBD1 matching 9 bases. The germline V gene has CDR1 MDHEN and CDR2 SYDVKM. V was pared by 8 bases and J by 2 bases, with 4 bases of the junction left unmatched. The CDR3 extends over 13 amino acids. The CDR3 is CASAGTGPYEQYF. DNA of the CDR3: TGTGCCAGCGCCGGGACAGGGCCCTACGAGCAGTACTTC.

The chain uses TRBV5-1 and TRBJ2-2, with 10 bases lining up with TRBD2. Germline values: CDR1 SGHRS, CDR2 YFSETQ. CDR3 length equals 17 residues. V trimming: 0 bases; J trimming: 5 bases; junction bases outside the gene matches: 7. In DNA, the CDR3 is TGCGCCAGCAGCTTGGCGTTGCTTAGCGGGGGGACCGGGGAGCTGTTTTTT. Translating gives CASSLALLSGGTGELFF.

The CDR3 reads CASRLPGLVFNEQFF. Written as DNA, the CDR3 is TGTGCCAGCAGACTACCGGGACTAGTATTCAATGAGCAGTTCTTC. The chain uses TRBV7-2 and TRBJ2-1; 8 bases map to TRBD2. Per the germline V gene, CDR1 is SGHTA and CDR2 is FQGNSA. V shed 6 bases and J 6 bases; nucleotides not matched to a gene: 10. The CDR3 is made up of 15 amino acids. The full variable domain, its missing parts supplied by reference TRBV7-2 and TRBJ2-1, is GAGVSQSPSNKVTEKGKDVELRCDPISGHTALYWYRQSLGQGLEFLIYFQGNSAPDKSGLPSDRFSAERTGGSVSTLTIQRTQQEDSAVYLCASRLPGLVFNEQFFGPGTRLTVL.

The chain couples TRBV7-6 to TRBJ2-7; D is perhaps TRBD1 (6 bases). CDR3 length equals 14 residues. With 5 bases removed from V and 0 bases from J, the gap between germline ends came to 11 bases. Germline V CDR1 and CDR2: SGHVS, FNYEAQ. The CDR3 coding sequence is TGTGCCAGCAGCCGAGGACAGAGCTCCTACGAGCAGTACTTC. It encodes CASSRGQSSYEQYF.